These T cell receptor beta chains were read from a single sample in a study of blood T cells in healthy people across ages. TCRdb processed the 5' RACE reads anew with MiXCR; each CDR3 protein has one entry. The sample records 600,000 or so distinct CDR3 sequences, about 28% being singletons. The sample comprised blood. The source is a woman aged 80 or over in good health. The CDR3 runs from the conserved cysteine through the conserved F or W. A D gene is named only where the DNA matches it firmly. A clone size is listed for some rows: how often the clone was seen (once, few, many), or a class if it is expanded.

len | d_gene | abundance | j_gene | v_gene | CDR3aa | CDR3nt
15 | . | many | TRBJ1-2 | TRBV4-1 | CASSQEGRAGYGYTF | TGCGCCAGCAGCCAAGAAGGACGGGCCGGCTATGGCTACACCTTC
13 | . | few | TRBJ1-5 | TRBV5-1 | CAGSLLPNQPQHF | TGCGCCGGCAGCTTATTGCCAAATCAGCCCCAGCATTTT
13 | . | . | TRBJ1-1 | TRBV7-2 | CASGLQGNTEAFF | TGTGCCAGCGGATTACAGGGGAACACTGAAGCTTTCTTT
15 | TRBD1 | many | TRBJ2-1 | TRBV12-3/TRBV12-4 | CASSFIWGQVNEQFF | TGTGCCAGCAGTTTTATCTGGGGACAGGTAAATGAGCAGTTCTTC
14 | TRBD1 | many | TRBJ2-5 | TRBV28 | CASRPQTGVGTQYF | TGTGCCAGCAGACCCCAGACAGGGGTTGGGACCCAGTACTTC
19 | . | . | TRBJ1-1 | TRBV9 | CASTNGPGGQTKIWSEAFF | TGTGCCAGCACCAACGGACCCGGTGGACAGACAAAGATTTGGAGTGAAGCTTTCTTT
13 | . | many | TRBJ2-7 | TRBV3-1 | CASSPGTYHEQYF | TGTGCCAGCAGCCCCGGGACTTACCACGAGCAGTACTTC
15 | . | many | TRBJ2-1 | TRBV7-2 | CASSLERGVYNAQFF | TGTGCCAGCAGCTTAGAAAGGGGGGTATACAATGCGCAGTTCTTC
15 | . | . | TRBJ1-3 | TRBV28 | CASSPQLLSGNTIYF | TGTGCCAGCAGCCCCCAGCTTCTCTCTGGAAACACCATATATTTT
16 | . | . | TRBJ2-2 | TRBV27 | CASSLRVGSGTGELFF | TGTGCCAGCAGTTTACGTGTGGGTTCGGGCACCGGGGAGCTGTTTTTT
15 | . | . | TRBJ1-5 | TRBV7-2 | CASSLGQGDDQPQHF | TGTGCCAGCAGCTTAGGGCAGGGCGATGATCAGCCCCAGCATTTT
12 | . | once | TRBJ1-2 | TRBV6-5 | CASKRGNYGYTF | TGTGCCAGCAAGAGGGGCAACTATGGCTACACCTTC
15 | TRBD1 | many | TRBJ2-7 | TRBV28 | CASTPWGTGAYEQYF | TGTGCCAGCACCCCCTGGGGGACAGGGGCCTACGAGCAGTACTTC
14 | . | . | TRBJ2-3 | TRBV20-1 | CSVRVAASTDTQYF | TGCAGTGTCCGGGTGGCGGCCAGTACAGATACGCAGTATTTT
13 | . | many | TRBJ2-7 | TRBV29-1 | CSVALGQSYEQYF | TGCAGCGTGGCCCTGGGACAATCCTACGAGCAGTACTTC
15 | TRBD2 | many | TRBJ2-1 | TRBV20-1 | CSARDPAGGYNEQFF | TGCAGTGCTAGAGATCCGGCGGGGGGGTACAATGAGCAGTTCTTC
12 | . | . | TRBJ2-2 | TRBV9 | CASRGDTGELFF | TGTGCCAGCAGGGGTGACACCGGGGAGCTGTTTTTT
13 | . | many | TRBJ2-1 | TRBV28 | CASSPPGGNEQFF | TGTGCCAGCAGTCCCCCAGGAGGCAATGAGCAGTTCTTC
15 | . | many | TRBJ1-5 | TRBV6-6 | CASCSPGRSDQPQHF | TGTGCCAGCTGCTCCCCTGGGCGGAGCGATCAGCCCCAGCATTTT
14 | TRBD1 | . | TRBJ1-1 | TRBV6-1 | CASSHRGEGTEAFF | TGTGCCAGCAGCCACAGGGGCGAGGGGACTGAAGCTTTCTTT
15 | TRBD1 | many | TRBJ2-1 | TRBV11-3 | CASSSRGQGSGEQFF | TGTGCCAGCAGCTCTCGGGGACAGGGGAGCGGTGAGCAGTTCTTC
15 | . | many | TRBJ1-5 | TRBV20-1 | CSASLGDYSNQPQHF | TGCAGTGCTAGTCTGGGGGATTATAGCAATCAGCCCCAGCATTTT
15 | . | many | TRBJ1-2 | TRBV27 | CASSLLAGPAYGYTF | TGTGCCAGCAGTCTCCTGGCGGGGCCCGCCTATGGCTACACCTTC
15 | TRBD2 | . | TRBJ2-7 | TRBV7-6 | CAYSPGLAGIYEQYF | TGTGCCTACAGCCCGGGACTAGCGGGGATCTACGAGCAGTACTTC
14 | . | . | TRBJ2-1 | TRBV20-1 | CSARRGGSYNEQFF | TGCAGTGCTCGAAGAGGGGGTTCCTACAATGAGCAGTTCTTC
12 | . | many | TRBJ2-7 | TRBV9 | CASSGATYEQYF | TGTGCCAGCAGCGGAGCTACTTACGAGCAGTACTTC
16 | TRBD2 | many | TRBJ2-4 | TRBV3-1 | CASSQGTGGGKNIQYF | TGTGCCAGCAGCCAAGGCACGGGCGGGGGAAAAAACATTCAGTACTTC
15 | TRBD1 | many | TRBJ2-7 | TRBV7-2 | CASSLRDRGVYEQYF | TGTGCCAGCAGCTTAAGGGACAGGGGAGTCTACGAGCAGTACTTC
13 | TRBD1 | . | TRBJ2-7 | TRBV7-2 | CASRGQAHYEQYF | TGTGCCAGCAGGGGACAGGCCCACTACGAGCAGTACTTC
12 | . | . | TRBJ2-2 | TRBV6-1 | CASSAGLGELFF | TGTGCCAGCAGTGCGGGGTTGGGGGAGCTGTTTTTT
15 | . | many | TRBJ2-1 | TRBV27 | CASSLKVTGSNEQFF | TGTGCCAGCAGTTTAAAGGTTACAGGGTCCAATGAGCAGTTCTTC
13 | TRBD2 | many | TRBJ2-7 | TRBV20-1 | CSATSGNTYEQYF | TGCAGTGCTACCAGCGGGAATACCTACGAGCAGTACTTC
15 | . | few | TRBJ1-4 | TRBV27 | CASSLYRDPNEKLFF | TGTGCCAGCAGTTTATACAGGGACCCTAATGAAAAACTGTTTTTT
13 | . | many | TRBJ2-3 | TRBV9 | CASSVPPGKTQYF | TGTGCCAGCAGCGTACCCCCGGGTAAGACGCAGTATTTT